The rows below give T cell receptor beta chains drawn from one sample of a study of control samples from healthy donors and cancer patients. TCRdb's table, derived via immunoSEQ multiplex PCR, lists solely in-frame clones and lacks some. The data show about 130,000 clones, 75% to 95% seen once. The specimen sequenced was blood. The source of these receptors is a man aged 40-49 years in good health. The CDR3 runs from the conserved cysteine through the conserved F or W.

V	CDR3
TRBV5-4	CASSFTGGANTGELFF
TRBV6-5	CASRGLASTDTQYF
TRBV19	CASSIRAGGSYNEQFF
TRBV5-1	CASSNGTRTTDTQYF
TRBV28	CASSGTATNEKLFF
TRBV2	CASSKGDNEQFF
TRBV29-1	CSVVGSVETGYEQYF
TRBV2	CASMGDGNTIYF
TRBV24-1	CATSDWAAQETQYF
TRBV5-1	CASSGTGHEQYF
TRBV19	CASGWSLGDTQYF
TRBV6-5	CASSYSLQNTEAFF
TRBV7-9	CASSLLSGGTIYF
TRBV7-2	CASSLRWQNLNTEAFF